This TCR beta chain was obtained from a study of T cell responses to AZD1222 COVID-19 vaccine. This clone showed up just once. Using immunoSEQ multiplex PCR, the repertoire was profiled, and TCRdb retains in-frame clones only, with some absent. The sample has 190,000 or so clones; 80% to 95% are singletons. The CDR3 is made up of 13 amino acids. V gave up 3 bases and J gave up 1 base, with 6 bases separating them. CDR1 and CDR2 from the germline V gene are SGHVS and FNYEAQ. The specimen comprised peripheral blood, sampled 28 days after the second AZD1222 dose. This TCR was sampled from an adult who received the AZD1222 COVID-19 vaccine. The gene calls are TRBV7-6 and TRBJ1-1; D is uncertain. CDR3 coding DNA: TGTGCCAGCAGCTTCCTGTCGAACACTGAAGCTTTCTTT. Protein product: CASSFLSNTEAFF.